The 10 T cell receptor beta chains given below trace back to one sample, sequenced in a study of blood T cell repertoires in COVID-19. The method was immunoSEQ multiplex PCR; TCRdb's version includes in-frame clones alone and lacks a portion of them. The sample records about 240,000 clones, about 79% being singletons. Sample: peripheral blood. The receptors here all came from a woman of 80 years or more with acute or convalescent COVID-19.

The chain couples TRBV5-1 to TRBJ2-7; no clear D. The CDR3 consists of 14 residues. Germline assignment: CDR1 SGHRS and CDR2 YFSETQ. Trimming pared 1 base from V and 7 bases from J, leaving 15 bases between. The CDR3 here is CASSLPGSRDEQYF. The CDR3 nucleotides read TGCGCCAGCAGCTTGCCGGGTAGTCGTGATGAGCAGTACTTC.

The genes are TRBV7-2 and TRBJ1-2; a possible D gene is TRBD1 (6 bases). The CDR3 has 14 amino acids. The ends were cut back, 1 base at V and 5 bases at J, with 11 bases in the middle. CDR1 and CDR2 from the germline V gene are SGHTA and FQGNSA. This CDR3 is CASSLEPGVYGYTF. The CDR3 nucleotides are TGTGCCAGCAGCTTAGAACCAGGGGTTTATGGCTACACCTTC.

The V gene is TRBV11-3, the J gene TRBJ1-2; 7 bases match TRBD1. Germline CDR1 reads SGHNT; CDR2 reads YENEEA. Trimming took 3 bases from V and 4 from J; bases not matched to a gene: 5. CDR3 length equals 14 residues. CDR3 in DNA: TGTGCCAGCAGCTTTGGCAGGGGGAGCTATGGCTACACCTTC. This codes for CASSFGRGSYGYTF.

This chain joins TRBV7-9 and TRBJ1-1; 8 bases are shared with TRBD1. In germline, CDR1 is SEHNR, CDR2 FQNEAQ (reference sequence). This CDR3 is built from 16 residues. V lost 6 bases, J lost 5 bases, and 14 bases stayed unmatched. Here the CDR3 reads CASSRNGQGGGTEAFF. Here the CDR3 DNA reads TGTGCCAGCAGTCGAAACGGACAGGGAGGAGGGACTGAAGCTTTCTTT.

The rearrangement links TRBV27 to TRBJ2-6; TRBD1 agrees at 7 bases. CDR1 is MNHEY and CDR2 is SMNVEV in the germline V gene (reference sequence). The CDR3 sequence is 16 residues long. V trimming: 4 bases; J trimming: 4 bases; junction bases outside the gene matches: 7. The DNA for the CDR3 is TGTGCCAGCAGTTCAGGACAGGTTTGGGGGGCCAACGTCCTGACTTTC. Translating gives CASSSGQVWGANVLTF.

The chain combines TRBV30 with TRBJ2-5; possibly TRBD2 for D (6 bases). The length of the CDR3 is 16 residues. Germline V lookup: CDR1 GTSNPN, CDR2 SVGIG (reference sequence). V lost 0 bases to trimming and J lost 1 base, with 15 bases between them. The CDR3 spells CAWSVRGLPLQETQYF. CDR3 nucleotide sequence: TGTGCCTGGAGTGTACGGGGGTTGCCCCTCCAAGAGACCCAGTACTTC.

The chain carries TRBV3-1 (or the pseudogene TRBV3-2) and TRBJ2-3; no reliable D call. This CDR3 has 12 amino acids. V was pared by 0 bases and J by 6 bases, with 4 bases between. Germline V CDR1 and CDR2: LGHDT, YNNKEL (reference sequence). The CDR3 DNA reads TGTGCCAGCAGCCAAGATCAGGATACGCAGTATTTT. Translating gives CASSQDQDTQYF.

This chain joins TRBV5-1 and TRBJ1-1; D remains ambiguous. In germline, CDR1 is SGHRS, CDR2 YFSETQ. The CDR3 covers 15 residues. V shed 5 bases and J shed 1 base, with 15 bases lying between them. CDR3 region: CASRAGLWGNTEAFF. The DNA of the CDR3 is TGCGCCAGCAGGGCGGGATTGTGGGGGAACACTGAAGCTTTCTTT. Full variable domain (outside the CDR3, taken from reference TRBV5-1 and TRBJ1-1): KAGVTQTPRYLIKTRGQQVTLSCSPISGHRSVSWYQQTPGQGLQFLFEYFSETQRNKGNFPGRFSGRQFSNSRSEMNVSTLELGDSALYLCASRAGLWGNTEAFFGQGTRLTVV.

CDR3 DNA: TGTGCCAGCAGCCAAGATATCACAACCGCAGCTTTCTTT. It specifies CASSQDITTAAFF. The chain carries TRBV3-1 (or the pseudogene TRBV3-2) and TRBJ1-1; D is ambiguous. This CDR3 contains 13 residues. V lost 0 bases and J 10 bases, leaving 12 bases between the germline ends. Germline assignment: CDR1 LGHDT and CDR2 YNNKEL (reference sequence).

This chain joins TRBV5-1 and TRBJ2-1, with TRBD2 identical over 9 bases. CDR1 and CDR2 (germline): SGHRS, YFSETQ. V dropped 0 bases and J dropped 4; count of bases not matched to a gene: 5. This CDR3 is 16 amino acids long. CDR3 protein: CASSLDGLAGYNEQFF. DNA for the CDR3: TGCGCCAGCAGCTTGGATGGTCTAGCGGGGTACAATGAGCAGTTCTTC.